The rows below give T cell receptor beta chains drawn from one sample of a study of identical twins. TCRdb redid the calling of the 5' RACE reads with MiXCR, one entry per CDR3 protein. Of about 810,000 distinct CDR3 sequences detected, roughly 12% appear once; the ten largest clones hold 1.5% to 2%. In addition, the sample was reused for a study of yellow fever vaccine responses in identical twins.

Sequences were obtained from PBMCs. Receptors originate from a young woman in good health. Both conserved end residues are trimmed from each CDR3. Fields, in order: V gene, CDR3 protein.

>TRBV7-8
ASSSRLAGHNEQF
>TRBV9
ASSVSGSAYEQY
>TRBV11-1
ASSLGPLTSGRGDEQF
>TRBV24-1
ATSDSIGGQETQY
>TRBV7-9
ASSPTSGRAFGELF
>TRBV3-1
ASSEARGRRETQY
>TRBV2
ASSSRLAGGPATRLETQY
>TRBV18
ASSPATSFYEQY
>TRBV4-2
ASSQGPPSGPYNEQF
>TRBV5-1
ASSLTADQPQH
>TRBV7-2
ASSLDPSRQETQY
>TRBV11-1
ASSFSVGGQGGLDTQY
>TRBV15
ATSSGWGTGSTDTQY
>TRBV24-1
ATSDLGLTDTQY
>TRBV28
ASSLSVAGAYNEQF
>TRBV20-1
SARDTSGSRAGELF
>TRBV5-1
ASSLPFTGANTGELF
>TRBV6-5
ASSYKGSTDTQY
>TRBV5-1
ASSLDYDQPQH
>TRBV5-4
ASSWSESDTQY
>TRBV7-9
ASRPFGIPTDTQY
>TRBV29-1
SGRQGNSYEQY
>TRBV20-1
SARDKGQGSGDTQY
>TRBV24-1
ATSTQGYTGELF
>TRBV9
ASSVGAGVSYNEQF
>TRBV7-9
ASSSHSRNEQF
>TRBV12-3/TRBV12-4
ASSPLGLSSYNEQF
>TRBV12-3/TRBV12-4
ASSFGSYGYT
>TRBV12-3/TRBV12-4
ASSARVVGTEAF
>TRBV20-1
SAESRAKGVADTQY
>TRBV18
ASSRGIRETQY
>TRBV7-6
ASRIKREWSDIQY
>TRBV12-3/TRBV12-4
ASSPHREGWPDTQY
>TRBV7-2
ASSFSRANEQF
>TRBV12-3/TRBV12-4
ASRENTEAF
>TRBV29-1
THVERQGAMNTEAF